This T cell receptor (beta chain) comes out of a study of beta chain features in type 1 diabetes. Study outcomes and limitations: Whether TCRB rearrangement is influenced by HLA type went unresolved here. Shortening that was moderate but significant affected the TCRB CDR3s of Type 1 diabetes patients in all four CD4+ subsets. Healthy donors had naive, central memory and Treg TCRB repertoires that appeared less similar than those seen among patients.

Only a few counts were recorded for this clone. What it binds is not known. CDR3 length: 15 residues. In germline, CDR1 is SQVTM, CDR2 ANQGSEA. Trimming pared 4 bases from V and 6 bases from J, leaving 22 bases between. cDNA synthesis used the whole RNA isolate, giving expressed TCRB sequences. Data came from immunoSEQ multiplex PCR; TCRdb stores just in-frame clones and leaves some out. The table includes 600,000 to 700,000 clones, under 15% detected once. This clonotype was obtained from a man between 18 and 29 years old with type 1 diabetes. The chain links TRBV29-1 to TRBJ2-7, with D perhaps given as TRBD1 or TRBD2 (6 bases each). The sample was naive CD4+ T cells from blood. The chain's CDR3 is CSVGHLGGWLGEQYF. Here the CDR3 DNA reads TGCAGCGTTGGACATTTGGGGGGCTGGCTCGGCGAGCAGTACTTC.